The source of this T cell receptor (beta chain) is a study of identical twins. TCRdb called the 5' RACE reads again in MiXCR, with one record for every CDR3 protein. There are hundreds of thousands of distinct CDR3 sequences in the sample; around 24% occur only once, and about 0.48% lies in the top ten. The CDR3 totals 15 residues. Trimming took 0 bases from V and 9 from J; bases not matched to a gene: 8. Germline values: CDR1 SGDLS, CDR2 YYNGEE. Another study also made use of these data, one on yellow fever vaccine responses in identical twins.

The sequencing sample was made of CD4+ T cells sorted from blood. The receptor's source is a woman aged 18-35 years in good health. The chain combines TRBV9 with TRBJ2-1; 8 nucleotides line up with TRBD2. The CDR3 region has the DNA TGTGCCAGCAGCGTAGCCTCAGCGGGAGAAGGTGAGCAGTTCTTC. It encodes CASSVASAGEGEQFF.